The sequence of this TCR beta chain was determined in a study of cytomegalovirus exposure and HLA in healthy donors. The count of this clone is one. Its antigen is as yet unknown. Sequencing used immunoSEQ multiplex PCR; TCRdb keeps in-frame clones, though not all of them. Of 70,000 or so clones in the sample, approximately 95% are singletons; the top ten hold roughly 1.6%. Study-level results: In the roughly 120 validation repertoires, roughly 94% of cluster scores exceeded 0, per a later analysis.

Specimen: PBMCs. The clonotype was recovered from a man younger than 35 in good health and CMV-seropositive.

The CDR3 protein is CAWRTNSGNTIYF. The CDR3 DNA is TGTGCCTGGAGGACAAACTCTGGAAACACCATATATTTT. The rearrangement joins TRBV30 to TRBJ1-3; D ambiguous. Trimming took off 3 bases at V and 0 bases at J, with 6 bases between the two ends. The CDR3 extends over 13 amino acids. Germline V gene lookup returns CDR1 GTSNPN and CDR2 SVGIG (reference sequence).